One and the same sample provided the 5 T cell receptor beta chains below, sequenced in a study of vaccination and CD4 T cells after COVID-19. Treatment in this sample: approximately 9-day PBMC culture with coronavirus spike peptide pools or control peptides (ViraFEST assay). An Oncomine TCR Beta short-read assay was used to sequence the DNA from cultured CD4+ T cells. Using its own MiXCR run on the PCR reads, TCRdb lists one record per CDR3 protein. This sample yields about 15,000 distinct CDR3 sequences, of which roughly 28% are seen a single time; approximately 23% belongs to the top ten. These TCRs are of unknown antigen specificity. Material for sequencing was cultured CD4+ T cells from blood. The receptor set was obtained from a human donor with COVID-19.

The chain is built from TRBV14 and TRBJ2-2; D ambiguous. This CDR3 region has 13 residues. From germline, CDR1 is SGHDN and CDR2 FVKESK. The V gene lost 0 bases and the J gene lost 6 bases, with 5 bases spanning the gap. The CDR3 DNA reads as TGTGCCAGCAGCCAAGATGACCCCGGGGAGCTGTTTTTT. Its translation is CASSQDDPGELFF.

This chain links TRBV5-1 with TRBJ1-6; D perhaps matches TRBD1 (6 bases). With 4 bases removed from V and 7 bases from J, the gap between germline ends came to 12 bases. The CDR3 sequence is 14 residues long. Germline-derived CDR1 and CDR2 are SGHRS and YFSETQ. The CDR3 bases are TGCGCCAGCAGCCAGGGGTCGGGGAATTCACCCCTCCACTTT. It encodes CASSQGSGNSPLHF.

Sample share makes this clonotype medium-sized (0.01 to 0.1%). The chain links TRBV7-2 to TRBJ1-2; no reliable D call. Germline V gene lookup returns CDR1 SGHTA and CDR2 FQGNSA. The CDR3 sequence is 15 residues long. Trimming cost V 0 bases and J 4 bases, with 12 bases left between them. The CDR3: CASSLARRQTYGYTF. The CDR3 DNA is TGTGCCAGCAGCTTAGCCCGGCGGCAGACCTATGGCTACACCTTC.

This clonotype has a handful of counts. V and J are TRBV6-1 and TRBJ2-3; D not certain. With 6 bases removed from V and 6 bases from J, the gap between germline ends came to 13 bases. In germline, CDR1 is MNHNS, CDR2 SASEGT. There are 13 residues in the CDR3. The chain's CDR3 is CASSRDGPDTQYF. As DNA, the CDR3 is TGTGCCAGCAGCAGAGATGGACCGGATACGCAGTATTTT.

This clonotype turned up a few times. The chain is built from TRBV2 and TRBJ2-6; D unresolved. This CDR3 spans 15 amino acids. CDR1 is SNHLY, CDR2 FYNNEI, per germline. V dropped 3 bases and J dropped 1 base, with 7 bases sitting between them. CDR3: CASSDWQSGANVLTF. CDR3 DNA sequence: TGTGCCAGCAGTGATTGGCAATCTGGGGCCAACGTCCTGACTTTC.